These T cell receptor beta chains were read from a single sample in a study of regulatory T cells in long-lasting Graves disease. Via MiXCR, TCRdb re-called the multiplex PCR reads, giving one row per CDR3 protein. The repertoire holds about 400,000 distinct CDR3 sequences, around 15% seen once, with 22% in the top ten. This sample comprised peripheral blood mononuclear cells (PBMCs), obtained at new diagnosis, from a patient treated with antithyroid drugs. The receptor source for this set is a female donor with Graves disease. The CDR3 runs from the conserved cysteine through the conserved F or W. D genes are given only for firm matches. Rows give clone size only sometimes, using once, few, many, or a class for an expanded clone.

>many|TRBJ2-5|TRBD1|TRBV12-3/TRBV12-4
TGTGCCAGCCAGGGGGCAAGGGGAGAGACCCAGTACTTC
CASQGARGETQYF
>-|TRBJ2-3|TRBD2|TRBV20-1
TGCAGTGCTGACTCCGGGGGAGGGGTATGGCGGGAGGGCCCAACGCAGTATTTT
CSADSGGGVWREGPTQYF
>many|TRBJ2-7|-|TRBV7-2
TGTGCCAGCAGCTTAGCCCTAGGAAACGAGCAGTACTTC
CASSLALGNEQYF
>many|TRBJ2-1|-|TRBV27
TGTGCCAGCAGTTTATGGTCAGGCCAGGGCTCCTACAATGAGCAGTTCTTC
CASSLWSGQGSYNEQFF
>many|TRBJ2-7|TRBD2|TRBV4-3
TGCGCCAGCAGCCAAGAGGCGGGGGGCGCTACATACTTC
CASSQEAGGATYF
>many|TRBJ2-6|-|TRBV20-1
TGCAGTGCTGCTCGGGCAGTCTCTGGGGCCAACGTCCTGACTTTC
CSAARAVSGANVLTF
>many|TRBJ2-5|TRBD1|TRBV5-1
TGCGCCAGCAGCTTGGGGACAGGATTCCCCCAGACCCAGTACTTC
CASSLGTGFPQTQYF
>many|TRBJ2-5|-|TRBV7-2
TGTGCCAGCAGCTCCGCGCAGGGTGGGACCCAGTACTTC
CASSSAQGGTQYF
>-|TRBJ1-2|TRBD1|TRBV12-3/TRBV12-4
TGTGCCAGCACCCCACATGAGACAGGGGGCGATGGCTACACCTTC
CASTPHETGGDGYTF
>many|TRBJ2-5|-|TRBV7-8
TGTGCCAGCAGCCCGGAGACCCAGGTCCAAGAGACCCAGTACTTC
CASSPETQVQETQYF
>many|TRBJ2-1|-|TRBV2
TGTGCCAGCAACCCCTGGGAGACTCACAATGAGCAGTTCTTC
CASNPWETHNEQFF
>many|TRBJ2-2|-|TRBV5-1
TGCGCCAGCAGCAAAGAGGGTAACGGGGAGCTGTTTTTT
CASSKEGNGELFF
>few|TRBJ2-7|-|TRBV6-2/TRBV6-3
TGTGCCAGCCCCCGACGCACTAGGTACGACGAGCAGTACTTC
CASPRRTRYDEQYF
>-|TRBJ1-6|-|TRBV6-1
TGTGCCAGCAGTGAGGGGGGATGGTATAATTCACCCCTCCACTTT
CASSEGGWYNSPLHF
>many|TRBJ2-7|TRBD2|TRBV28
TGTGCCAGCAGGGATGGGGGGGGTTATAACTACGAGCAGTACTTC
CASRDGGGYNYEQYF
>many|TRBJ2-2|TRBD1|TRBV7-3
TGTGCCAGCAGCAAAAACAGGGGGTCCCCTAACACCGGGGAGCTGTTTTTT
CASSKNRGSPNTGELFF
>-|TRBJ1-5|-|TRBV6-9
TGTGCCAGCAGTTACTCCGCCCGGGCGGATCAGCCCCAGCATTTT
CASSYSARADQPQHF
>many|TRBJ1-1|-|TRBV28
TGTGCCAGCAGGAGAGGCTTAAGGGGGGGCTTTATGAACACTGAAGCTTTCTTT
CASRRGLRGGFMNTEAFF
>-|TRBJ1-1|-|TRBV12-5
TGTGCTAGTGGTGTGGGGACGAACACTGAAGCTTTCTTT
CASGVGTNTEAFF
>many|TRBJ1-1|TRBD1|TRBV6-5
TGTGCCAGCAGTTACTCGTTAGGGGGCATGAACACTGAAGCTTTCTTT
CASSYSLGGMNTEAFF
>many|TRBJ1-3|-|TRBV28
TGTGCCAGCAGTCTCGTATTACGGGGAGGAAACACCATATATTTT
CASSLVLRGGNTIYF
>many|TRBJ2-1|-|TRBV27
TGTGCCAGCAGAACCCGTACAGGGTACAATGAGCAGTTCTTC
CASRTRTGYNEQFF
>many|TRBJ2-5|TRBD2|TRBV12-3/TRBV12-4
TGTGCCAGCAGTTTATCTGGGGCGGGGGGGGAGACCCAGTACTTC
CASSLSGAGGETQYF
>few|TRBJ2-7|-|TRBV6-2/TRBV6-3
TGTGCCAGCAGTGCTAAGTGGTACGAGCAGTACTTC
CASSAKWYEQYF
>many|TRBJ1-5|-|TRBV3-1
TGTGCCAGCAGTCCTAGGTCAGGCGGCAATCAGCCCCAGCATTTT
CASSPRSGGNQPQHF
>many|TRBJ1-1|-|TRBV19
TGTGCCAGTAGTATACTAGGGAGGGATGGCGCAGCTTTCTTT
CASSILGRDGAAFF
>many|TRBJ2-5|-|TRBV5-1
TGCGCCAGCAGCGTCTTACAGGGACGGGGAGAGACCCAGTACTTC
CASSVLQGRGETQYF
>few|TRBJ2-3|-|TRBV6-5
TGTGCCAGCAGTTCCTCTCGGGGAAACACAGATACGCAGTATTTT
CASSSSRGNTDTQYF
>few|TRBJ2-3|TRBD2|TRBV27
TGTGCCAGCAGTGCCGGAGGGGCGGGAGGCGAAAATTTT
CASSAGGAGGENF
>few|TRBJ2-2|TRBD2|TRBV7-6
TGTGCCAGCAGCTTGCTTCACGGGAGGGCCGACGGGGAGCTGTTTTTT
CASSLLHGRADGELFF
>-|TRBJ1-1|-|TRBV10-1
TGCGCCAGCAGCATAGGGAGCCCAGCTTTCTTT
CASSIGSPAFF
>-|TRBJ1-2|TRBD1|TRBV28
TGTGCCAGCAGTCCGTTCGGGACAGGGGGCGATGGCTACACCTTC
CASSPFGTGGDGYTF
>many|TRBJ1-6|-|TRBV18
TGTGCCAGCTCACCATCCCAGGATAATTCACCCCTCCACTTT
CASSPSQDNSPLHF
>few|TRBJ2-7|-|TRBV29-1
TGCAGCGTTGAGGAGTACAATGAGCAGTACTTC
CSVEEYNEQYF
>few|TRBJ2-1|-|TRBV4-1
TGCGCCAGCAGCCAAGGGAGGGGGGGTAGTGAGCAGTTCTTC
CASSQGRGGSEQFF
>many|TRBJ1-5|-|TRBV6-2/TRBV6-3
TGTGCCAGCAGTTACTCGTTTAAAGGCATAGACCAGAGCAATCAGCCCCAGCATTTT
CASSYSFKGIDQSNQPQHF
>few|TRBJ2-6|TRBD1|TRBV12-5
TGTGCTAGTGGTTTGGGGGGGGACAGGGTGGCTGGGGCCAACGTCCTGACTTTC
CASGLGGDRVAGANVLTF
>many|TRBJ2-5|-|TRBV12-3/TRBV12-4
TGTGCCAGCAGTTTACCTCCTCAGCGAGAGACCCAGTACTTC
CASSLPPQRETQYF
>-|TRBJ2-3|-|TRBV4-1
TGCGCCAGCAGCCAAGGTAGGAGGGCAGCCAGCACAGATACGCAGTATTTT
CASSQGRRAASTDTQYF
>-|TRBJ1-2|-|TRBV12-3/TRBV12-4
TGTGCCAGCAGTCGAGAAAAGCACACCTTC
CASSREKHTF
>many|TRBJ2-5|TRBD2|TRBV11-2
TGTGCCAGCAGCGCCGGGACTAGTCTTCCGGTAGAGACCCAGTACTTC
CASSAGTSLPVETQYF
>many|TRBJ2-7|-|TRBV20-1
TGCAGTGCCACGAGGGGTAGCCCTCGAGAGCAGTACTTC
CSATRGSPREQYF
>many|TRBJ1-1|TRBD1|TRBV5-1
TGCGCCAGCAGCGAAGAACCGACAGGGGCGGGCACTGAAGCTTTCTTT
CASSEEPTGAGTEAFF
>many|TRBJ2-1|TRBD2|TRBV28
TGTGCCAGCACCAATTTGGGACTAGCGGGACTCGTACGAGATGAGCAGTTCTTC
CASTNLGLAGLVRDEQFF
>many|TRBJ1-2|-|TRBV4-3
TGCGCCAGCAGCCAAGATTTGGTCCAGATTTATGGCTACACCTTC
CASSQDLVQIYGYTF
>many|TRBJ2-5|TRBD2|TRBV20-1
TGCAGTGCAAGTCCCAAGGGACTAGCGGCGATCCAAGAGACCCAGTACTTC
CSASPKGLAAIQETQYF
>few|TRBJ1-6|-|TRBV20-1
TGCAGTGCTATTGTCAGGGGACTAAATTCACCCCTCCACTTT
CSAIVRGLNSPLHF
>many|TRBJ1-1|-|TRBV2
TGTGCCAGCAGTGGTCTCAGGGTAGAGGCTGAAGCTTTCTTT
CASSGLRVEAEAFF
>many|TRBJ2-3|-|TRBV29-1
TGCAGCGTTGAAGTAGCAGCAGGGAGTCCAGATACGCAGTATTTT
CSVEVAAGSPDTQYF
>many|TRBJ2-5|TRBD1|TRBV30
TGTGCCTGGAGTAGGGGGACAGGGGGCGCGGAGACCCAGTACTTC
CAWSRGTGGAETQYF
>many|TRBJ2-1|-|TRBV4-2
TGTGCCAGCACCTATAGCCACCGTGATAACAATGAGCAGTTCTTC
CASTYSHRDNNEQFF
>many|TRBJ2-2|-|TRBV7-9
TGTGCCAGCAGCTCTTCAGTAGACACCGGGGAGCTGTTTTTT
CASSSSVDTGELFF
>few|TRBJ2-7|TRBD1|TRBV4-3
TGCGCCAGCAGCCAAGACGGACAGGGTACCTACGAGCAGTACTTC
CASSQDGQGTYEQYF
>few|TRBJ1-5|-|TRBV10-3
TGTGCCATCAGTGTTGAAGACACTGGGTGGTCCCAGCATTTT
CAISVEDTGWSQHF
>few|TRBJ2-1|-|TRBV27
TGTGCCAGCAGTTTATCGTGGGATAATGAGCAGTTCTTC
CASSLSWDNEQFF
>many|TRBJ2-2|-|TRBV6-9
TGTGCCAGCAGTTCACGGACTTTAATCACAACGAACACCGGGGAGCTGTTTTTT
CASSSRTLITTNTGELFF